These 24 T cell receptor beta chains were sequenced from one sample in a study of radiation and T cells in renal cell carcinoma. Sequenced by immunoSEQ multiplex PCR; TCRdb stores in-frame clones only, minus some. Among about 130,000 clones listed, about 88% were seen once. Time point described: baseline pretreatment blood. The treatment was: 15 Gy SBRT to primary tumor, nephrectomy 4 weeks later. The material sequenced was blood, taken from a patient whose treatment included radiotherapy and nephrectomy. The receptors derive from a woman aged 50 to 60 with renal cell carcinoma.

The chain employs TRBV27 and TRBJ1-2; D remains ambiguous. Germline V lookup: CDR1 MNHEY, CDR2 SMNVEV (reference sequence). The V gene lost 6 bases and the J gene lost 4 bases, with 9 bases spanning the gap. This CDR3 is 12 amino acids long. CDR3 sequence reads: CASREPPYGYTF. The CDR3 nucleotides are TGTGCCAGCAGAGAGCCTCCCTATGGCTACACCTTC.

The chain employs TRBV6-6 and TRBJ2-5; TRBD2 matches at 9 bases. The CDR3 runs 15 residues. Trimming at V came to 2 bases and at J to 3 bases, leaving 4 bases not matched to a gene. Germline V lookup: CDR1 MNHNY, CDR2 SVGAGI (reference sequence). Here the CDR3 reads CASSYGAGGKETQYF. CDR3 nucleotide sequence: TGTGCCAGCAGTTACGGTGCGGGGGGGAAAGAGACCCAGTACTTC.

V usage is TRBV6-1 and J usage is TRBJ1-2, with a possible D match to TRBD1 (5 bases). Germline values: CDR1 MNHNS, CDR2 SASEGT. V was shortened by 0 bases and J by 13 bases, with 21 bases between the two germline ends. The CDR3 runs to 15 residues. The CDR3 DNA reads TGTGCCAGCAGTGAAGCTTACGATTCTCAGGGTGCCGGCACCTTC. Protein: CASSEAYDSQGAGTF.

The chain joins TRBV4-1 to TRBJ1-1; TRBD1 is a possible D gene (5 bases). The CDR3 has 20 residues. Germline V gene data show CDR1 as MGHRA and CDR2 as YSYEKL. V was trimmed by 1 base and J by 1 base, leaving 25 bases between them. CDR3 nucleotides: TGCGCCAGCAGCCAAGTAGGGGCCCGTTACAGGCGTCAGACGAACACTGAAGCTTTCTTT. Protein sequence: CASSQVGARYRRQTNTEAFF.

This clone was seen only once. In DNA form, the CDR3 reads TGCGCCAGCAGCCGACCCGGCGGGGCTACTCCAGATACGCAGTATTTT. This sequence encodes CASSRPGGATPDTQYF. This chain uses TRBV5-1 with TRBJ2-3, with TRBD2 as a possible D gene (6 bases). This CDR3 region has 16 residues. The ends were cut back, 4 bases at V and 4 bases at J, with 19 bases in the middle. Germline lookup yields CDR1 SGHRS and CDR2 YFSETQ.

This sequence joins TRBV2 and TRBJ2-7; D is unclear. Germline loops: CDR1 SNHLY, CDR2 FYNNEI. This CDR3 is built from 12 residues. V gave up 4 bases and J gave up 3 bases, with 7 bases separating them. The CDR3 nucleotides are TGTGCCAGCAGTGCATTCGGCTACGAGCAGTACTTC. It translates to CASSAFGYEQYF.

The chain is built from TRBV7-9 and TRBJ1-4; D gene uncertain. With 5 bases removed from V and 0 bases from J, the gap between germline ends came to 19 bases. Germline CDR1 SEHNR, CDR2 FQNEAQ (reference sequence). There are 18 residues in the CDR3. CDR3 sequence: CASSRTVQTVSTNEKLFF. The CDR3 region has the DNA TGTGCCAGCAGCCGTACCGTACAGACCGTGTCAACTAATGAAAAACTGTTTTTT.

This chain links TRBV7-2 with TRBJ2-3, with unresolved D. This CDR3 region has 16 residues. Germline loops: CDR1 SGHTA, CDR2 FQGNSA. The V gene lost 3 bases and the J gene lost 0 bases, with 13 bases spanning the gap. CDR3 sequence reads: CASSFTSTLSTDTQYF. The CDR3 bases are TGTGCCAGCAGCTTTACCTCAACACTAAGCACAGATACGCAGTATTTT.

The J gene is TRBJ2-3, the V gene TRBV4-1, with 9 bases matching TRBD2. This CDR3 has 17 amino acids. V was clipped by 1 base and J by 0 bases; unmatched bases: 5. Germline lookup yields CDR1 MGHRA and CDR2 YSYEKL. This CDR3 is CASSQVGGGASTDTQYF. In nucleotides, the CDR3 is TGCGCCAGCAGCCAAGTGGGCGGGGGGGCAAGCACAGATACGCAGTATTTT.

This clone was picked up a small number of times. This CDR3 reads CASSWARGRSSPLHF. DNA for the CDR3: TGTGCCAGCAGTTGGGCCAGGGGGCGTAGTTCACCCCTCCACTTT. This chain joins TRBV6-5 and TRBJ1-6, with TRBD1 matching over 8 bases. Germline CDR1 and CDR2: MNHEY and SVGAGI. CDR3 length: 15 amino acids. The ends lost 4 bases at V and 9 bases at J; junction bases unmatched: 8.

V is TRBV6-6 and J is TRBJ1-6; possible D gene TRBD1, 5 bases. The CDR3 has 15 amino acids. The V gene's germline CDR1 is MNHNY and CDR2 SVGAGI (reference sequence). Trimming shortened V by 0 bases and J by 5 bases, and 8 bases separated the two germline ends. DNA of the CDR3: TGTGCCAGCAGTTACTCGCCAGGGAATAATTCACCCCTCCACTTT. Protein sequence: CASSYSPGNNSPLHF.

This clone was recorded once. The V gene is TRBV7-9, the J gene TRBJ2-7; 10 bases agree with TRBD2. The length of the CDR3 is 17 residues. The V gene's germline CDR1 is SEHNR and CDR2 FQNEAQ (reference sequence). V gave up 6 bases and J gave up 0 bases; unmatched junction bases: 11. In DNA, the CDR3 is TGTGCCAGCAGATCCCCGTCCGGGACTAGCGACTCCTACGAGCAGTACTTC. It codes for CASRSPSGTSDSYEQYF.

The rearrangement uses TRBV9 and TRBJ1-3; D may be TRBD1 (5 bases). The germline gives CDR1 SGDLS, CDR2 YYNGEE. The CDR3 is 15 residues long. V dropped 0 bases and J dropped 3 bases, with 10 bases sitting between them. The CDR3 nucleotides are TGTGCCAGCAGCGTAGGGCCAGGGAATGGAAACACCATATATTTT. Protein: CASSVGPGNGNTIYF.

The chain has TRBV30 and TRBJ1-1; D may be TRBD1 (5 bases). Per germline, CDR1 GTSNPN and CDR2 SVGIG (reference sequence). The CDR3 sequence is 18 residues long. Between the trimmed V and J ends, which lost 0 bases and 1 base, there was a span of 21 bases. The CDR3 region is CAWSVGGVRAQKNTEAFF. The CDR3 nucleotides are TGTGCCTGGAGTGTAGGAGGGGTAAGGGCCCAAAAGAACACTGAAGCTTTCTTT. Drawing the rest from reference TRBV30 and TRBJ1-1, the complete variable domain is SQTIHQWPATLVQPVGSPLSLECTVEGTSNPNLYWYRQAAGRGLQLLFYSVGIGQISSEVPQNLSASRPQDRQFILSSKKLLLSDSGFYLCAWSVGGVRAQKNTEAFFGQGTRLTVV.

The V and J genes are TRBV29-1 and TRBJ1-3; 7 nucleotides match TRBD1. Germline CDR1 is SQVTM and CDR2 is ANQGSEA. With V trimmed by 6 bases and J by 4 bases, 6 bases remained unmatched. There are 13 residues in the CDR3. DNA for the CDR3: TGCAGCGTGAGCTCGGGACAGGGAAACACCATATATTTT. Residues: CSVSSGQGNTIYF.

The gene calls are TRBV5-4 and TRBJ1-2; TRBD1 matches at 9 bases. The V and J ends lost 4 bases and 3 bases, in that order; junction bases with no gene match: 7. CDR1 is SGHNT and CDR2 is YYREEE in the germline V gene (reference sequence). This CDR3 is built from 15 residues. CDR3 protein: CASSAGTGPDYGYTF. CDR3 DNA: TGTGCCAGCAGCGCGGGGACAGGGCCGGACTATGGCTACACCTTC.

The J gene is TRBJ1-1, the V gene TRBV12-5; 8 nucleotides align to TRBD1. The V segment lost 4 bases and the J segment 0 bases; nucleotides outside the gene matches: 4. The CDR3 spans 15 residues. Germline CDR1 LGHNT, CDR2 FRNRAP. This chain's CDR3 is CASGSQGAVNTEAFF. The CDR3 coding sequence is TGTGCTAGTGGTTCGCAGGGGGCGGTGAACACTGAAGCTTTCTTT.

The rearrangement uses TRBV7-2 and TRBJ1-1, with D perhaps matching TRBD1 (6 bases). Germline V gene sequence: CDR1 SGHTA, CDR2 FQGNSA. Between the trimmed V and J ends, which lost 4 bases and 6 bases, there was a span of 21 bases. The CDR3 covers 16 residues. The CDR3 loop is CASSSFLTGMRAEAFF. The CDR3, as DNA: TGTGCCAGCAGCTCCTTTCTCACAGGGATGAGGGCTGAAGCTTTCTTT.

The chain recombines TRBV7-2 with TRBJ1-2; a weak D match, TRBD1 (6 bases). This CDR3 contains 12 residues. Germline CDR1 and CDR2: SGHTA and FQGNSA. Trimming pared 1 base from V and 11 bases from J, leaving 11 bases between. The CDR3 DNA sequence: TGTGCCAGCAGCTTAGTCACGGGGACATACACCTTC. Protein product: CASSLVTGTYTF.

The chain links TRBV4-1 to TRBJ2-7; maybe TRBD1 (5 bases). Germline V gene lookup returns CDR1 MGHRA and CDR2 YSYEKL. The CDR3 is 15 amino acids. V gave up 0 bases and J gave up 4 bases, with 13 bases separating them. The CDR3 reads CASSQEGQGIYEQYF. CDR3 nucleotides: TGCGCCAGCAGCCAAGAGGGGCAGGGAATTTACGAGCAGTACTTC.

The chain couples TRBV6-1 to TRBJ2-7; D is uncertain. The ends were cut back, 4 bases at V and 1 base at J, with 11 bases in the middle. Germline V CDR1 and CDR2: MNHNS, SASEGT. This CDR3 comprises 14 residues. This CDR3 is CASSGQQRSYEQYF. As DNA, the CDR3 is TGTGCCAGCAGTGGTCAGCAGAGGTCCTACGAGCAGTACTTC.

Comments on this clone: Other DNA sequences in this sample translate to the same CDR3. This rearrangement joins TRBV15 to TRBJ1-2; no firm D call. This CDR3 has 14 residues. With 1 base removed from V and 4 bases from J, the gap between germline ends came to 10 bases. The germline CDR1 and CDR2 sequences are LNHNV and YYDKDF (reference sequence). CDR3: CATSRGGDGYGYTF. The CDR3, as DNA: TGTGCCACCAGCAGAGGCGGGGATGGCTATGGCTACACCTTC.

This clone occurred once. The chain links TRBV2 to TRBJ2-5; tentative D call: TRBD2 (6 bases). Germline CDR1 is SNHLY and CDR2 is FYNNEI. Trimming took off 0 bases at V and 3 bases at J, with 11 bases between the two ends. This CDR3 contains 15 residues. The CDR3 coding sequence is TGTGCCAGCAGTGAAGCGGAGGGTGGGGAAGAGACCCAGTACTTC. Its translation: CASSEAEGGEETQYF.

The V and J genes are TRBV6-1 and TRBJ1-5, with TRBD1 matching over 9 bases. This CDR3 contains 16 residues. Germline V lookup: CDR1 MNHNS, CDR2 SASEGT. V dropped 1 base and J dropped 3; count of bases not matched to a gene: 4. CDR3 nucleotide sequence: TGTGCCAGCAGTGAAGGGACAGGGGTGGTCAATCAGCCCCAGCATTTT. It yields the protein CASSEGTGVVNQPQHF.